The 20 T cell receptor beta chains reported below all come from one sample, sequenced in a study of control samples from healthy donors and cancer patients. Assay used: immunoSEQ multiplex PCR; TCRdb lists only in-frame clones, some missing. The top ten clones hold more than 3% of a sample with 78,000 or so clones, less than 90% of them seen once. The sample comprised blood. Receptors originate from a woman aged 50 to 60 in good health.

The rearrangement joins TRBV2 to TRBJ1-1, with D tentatively TRBD1 (6 bases). V dropped 4 bases and J dropped 3 bases, with 12 bases sitting between them. Germline V lookup: CDR1 SNHLY, CDR2 FYNNEI. This CDR3 spans 14 amino acids. The CDR3 DNA reads TGTGCCAGCAGTGTCCGCAGGGGAGACACTGAAGCTTTCTTT. Amino acids: CASSVRRGDTEAFF.

For the CDR3, the DNA is TGTGCCAGCAGCTGGCAGGGGTTTGTTGAAAAACTGTTTTTT. This encodes CASSWQGFVEKLFF. The chain employs TRBV5-8 and TRBJ1-4; a possible D gene is TRBD1 (6 bases). CDR1 and CDR2 (germline): SGHTS, YDEGEE. Trimming pared 3 bases from V and 7 bases from J, leaving 13 bases between. CDR3 length equals 14 residues. Full variable domain (remainder filled in from reference TRBV5-8 and TRBJ1-4): EAGVTQSPTHLIKTRGQQATLRCSPISGHTSVYWYQQALGLGLQFLLWYDEGEERNRGNFPPRFSGRQFPNYSSELNVNALELEDSALYLCASSWQGFVEKLFFGSGTQLSVL.

The chain employs TRBV11-3 and TRBJ2-1; perhaps D is TRBD1 or TRBD2 (5 bases each). The CDR3 length is 15 residues. CDR1 and CDR2 (germline): SGHNT, YENEEA. The V end was cut by 4 bases, the J end by 6 bases, with 16 bases between. The CDR3 loop is CASSSGASLSNEQFF. The CDR3 nucleotides are TGTGCCAGCAGCTCCGGGGCCTCATTAAGCAATGAGCAGTTCTTC.

This clone came up a few times. The V and J genes are TRBV15 and TRBJ2-5, with a weak D call TRBD1 (6 bases). Per germline, CDR1 LNHNV and CDR2 YYDKDF (reference sequence). V was clipped by 2 bases and J by 0 bases, with 19 bases between them. This CDR3 is built from 18 residues. This CDR3 reads CATSRNLGASWDQETQYF. The CDR3 nucleotides are TGTGCCACCAGCAGAAACTTGGGGGCGAGTTGGGACCAAGAGACCCAGTACTTC.

This rearrangement joins TRBV9 to TRBJ1-5; weak D call: TRBD1 (5 bases). Germline assignment: CDR1 SGDLS and CDR2 YYNGEE. This CDR3 contains 15 residues. The V gene lost 0 bases and the J gene lost 5 bases, with 12 bases spanning the gap. The CDR3 coding sequence is TGTGCCAGCAGCGTAGATGGAGACAGTCATCAGCCCCAGCATTTT. Translation gives CASSVDGDSHQPQHF.

The chain couples TRBV7-9 to TRBJ2-5; D tentatively reads TRBD1 or TRBD2 (5 bases each). V lost 6 bases, J lost 5 bases, and 13 bases lay in between. This CDR3 is 13 amino acids long. From germline, CDR1 is SEHNR and CDR2 FQNEAQ (reference sequence). Here the CDR3 DNA reads TGTGCCAGCAGTTGGGACCCAAGGGAGACCCAGTACTTC. Residues: CASSWDPRETQYF.

The V and J genes are TRBV30 and TRBJ1-2; D unclear. Trimming removed 0 bases at V and 7 bases at J, with 18 bases between. The germline V gene encodes CDR1 GTSNPN and CDR2 SVGIG (reference sequence). The CDR3 length is 15 residues. The DNA of the CDR3 is TGTGCCTGGAGTGTAAATTTGGGAGGGATCTCTGGCTACACCTTC. Protein: CAWSVNLGGISGYTF.

This rearrangement joins TRBV5-5 to TRBJ2-5, with 10 bases that match TRBD1. The CDR3 sequence is 15 residues long. The germline CDR1 and CDR2 sequences are SGHKS and YYEKEE (reference sequence). J was trimmed by 5 bases and V by 0 bases; bases with no gene match: 4. DNA for the CDR3: TGTGCCAGCAGCTTGGGACAGGGGGCGAGGGAGACCCAGTACTTC. It specifies CASSLGQGARETQYF. The full variable domain, with the rest looked up from reference TRBV5-5 and TRBJ2-5, is DAGVTQSPTHLIKTRGQQVTLRCSPISGHKSVSWYQQVLGQGPQFIFQYYEKEERGRGNFPDRFSARQFPNYSSELNVNALLLGDSALYLCASSLGQGARETQYFGPGTRLLVL.

J is TRBJ1-5 and V is TRBV10-1; 7 positions match TRBD1. This CDR3 is 14 amino acids long. From germline, CDR1 is WNHNN and CDR2 SYGVQD (reference sequence). Losses at the gene ends were 5 bases for V and 7 bases for J; bases not matched to a gene: 8. The CDR3 sequence is CASSNTGEGQPQHF. CDR3 sequence (DNA): TGCGCCAGCAGTAACACAGGGGAGGGGCAGCCCCAGCATTTT.

This chain joins TRBV4-1 and TRBJ2-1; 7 nucleotides agree with TRBD2. V lost 4 bases to trimming and J lost 3 bases; unmatched junction nucleotides: 9. Per the germline V gene, CDR1 is MGHRA and CDR2 is YSYEKL. CDR3 length: 16 amino acids. CDR3 in amino acids: CASSLAAGTNYNEQFF. The CDR3 DNA reads TGCGCCAGCAGCCTAGCGGCCGGGACTAACTACAATGAGCAGTTCTTC.

The chain employs TRBV7-3 and TRBJ2-2, with TRBD2 matching 7 bases. The V and J ends lost 1 base and 8 bases, in that order; junction bases with no gene match: 13. CDR1 is SGHTA, CDR2 FQGTGA, per germline. The CDR3 contains 17 residues. The CDR3 DNA follows: TGTGCCAGCAGCTTAATTGCGGCGGGAGCAGGGTTAGGGGAGCTGTTTTTT. It codes for CASSLIAAGAGLGELFF.

This clone was seen more than once but under ten times. The chain joins TRBV5-1 to TRBJ1-1, with D maybe TRBD1 (5 bases). This CDR3 comprises 12 residues. Germline V CDR1 and CDR2: SGHRS, YFSETQ. Trimming shortened V by 3 bases and J by 3 bases, and 6 bases separated the two germline ends. The CDR3 here is CASSSQDTEAFF. The DNA for the CDR3 is TGCGCCAGCAGCTCACAGGACACTGAAGCTTTCTTT.

The chain couples TRBV7-6 to TRBJ2-7, with TRBD1 as a possible D gene (5 bases). The CDR3 sequence is 18 residues long. Between the trimmed V and J ends, which lost 1 base and 3 bases, there was a span of 22 bases. The germline V gene encodes CDR1 SGHVS and CDR2 FNYEAQ. CDR3 coding DNA: TGTGCCAGCAGCTTAGAAGCTTCAGGGCAGGGAATACACTACGAGCAGTACTTC. The encoded protein is CASSLEASGQGIHYEQYF.

V and J are TRBV19 and TRBJ2-7; 7 bases map to TRBD2. The CDR3 sequence is 15 residues long. V lost 5 bases to trimming and J lost 3 bases; unmatched junction nucleotides: 10. Germline CDR1 and CDR2: LNHDA and SQIVND (reference sequence). DNA of the CDR3: TGTGCCAGTAGTCAGGGTTTCAGCGGGATCTACGAGCAGTACTTC. It encodes CASSQGFSGIYEQYF.

CDR3 residues: CASSESMAGRNYGYTF. CDR3 in DNA: TGTGCCAGCAGTGAAAGTATGGCAGGAAGAAACTATGGCTACACCTTC. J is TRBJ1-2 and V is TRBV2, with D unresolved. The germline V and J ends were trimmed by 2 bases and 2 bases, with 15 bases remaining between them. The CDR3 consists of 16 residues. Germline values: CDR1 SNHLY, CDR2 FYNNEI.

This chain's CDR3 is CASSEVRGRAFF. CDR3 coding DNA: TGTGCCAGCTCCGAGGTCAGGGGTAGGGCTTTCTTT. The chain uses TRBV27 and TRBJ1-1, with TRBD1 as a possible D gene (6 bases). Germline V CDR1 and CDR2: MNHEY, SMNVEV (reference sequence). With 8 bases removed from V and 11 bases from J, the gap between germline ends came to 18 bases. The CDR3 covers 12 residues.

This chain joins TRBV5-1 and TRBJ2-5; TRBD2 might be the D (6 bases). The V and J ends lost 0 bases and 1 base respectively, with 13 bases between them. From germline, CDR1 is SGHRS and CDR2 YFSETQ. This CDR3 is built from 16 residues. The CDR3 is CASSLGPGSRQETQYF. For the CDR3, the DNA is TGCGCCAGCAGCTTGGGCCCCGGGAGCCGCCAAGAGACCCAGTACTTC.

V is TRBV2 and J is TRBJ2-2; no firm D call. CDR3 length equals 14 residues. Deletions cut 5 bases from V and 5 bases from J, with 12 bases between. CDR1 SNHLY and CDR2 FYNNEI come from the germline V gene. CDR3 sequence: CASSPALSTGELFF. In DNA form, the CDR3 reads TGTGCCAGCAGTCCGGCCCTATCTACCGGGGAGCTGTTTTTT.

This sequence joins TRBV28 and TRBJ1-5; 9 bases line up with TRBD1. With V trimmed by 6 bases and J by 4 bases, 7 bases remained unmatched. Per germline, CDR1 MDHEN and CDR2 SYDVKM. This CDR3 contains 15 residues. In DNA form, the CDR3 reads TGTGCCAGCAGGAATACGGACAGGGGAAATCAGCCCCAGCATTTT. It encodes CASRNTDRGNQPQHF.

CDR3 region: CASSSSGATYEQYF. In DNA, the CDR3 is TGTGCCAGTAGTAGTAGCGGGGCTACCTACGAGCAGTACTTC. V is TRBV19 and J is TRBJ2-7; 8 nucleotides match TRBD2. This CDR3 has 14 amino acids. The trim removed 4 bases at V and 2 bases at J, leaving 4 bases unmatched. Germline CDR1 is LNHDA and CDR2 is SQIVND (reference sequence).